This T cell receptor (beta chain) was captured in a study of cytomegalovirus exposure and HLA in healthy donors. Repertoires were generated with immunoSEQ multiplex PCR, while TCRdb's copy carries only in-frame clones and drops some. The sample lists 50,000 or so clones; about 93% were seen once. Study-level findings and limits: Reportedly, diagnosis of cytomegalovirus status by the classifier showed high specificity and sensitivity.

From the approximately 120-subject validation cohort, which was separate from the roughly 620-subject first cohort, the donors were drawn. In its sample, this clone was seen once. Its antigen is still unknown. The receptor was derived from a man in his late teens or twenties in good health and CMV-seronegative. The sample comprised PBMCs.

This chain's CDR3 is CASSPSGSMYNEQFF. The CDR3 DNA reads TGTGCCAGCAGCCCTAGCGGGAGTATGTACAATGAGCAGTTCTTC. The V and J genes are TRBV11-2 and TRBJ2-1; TRBD2 aligns across 10 bases. The CDR3 sequence is 15 residues long. Germline CDR1 SGHAT, CDR2 FQNNGV. J lost 4 bases, V lost 5 bases, and 5 bases had no gene match.